This T cell receptor beta chain was recorded in a study of neurological immune-mediated disorders. Study-wide results and limits: It was HTLV-1-associated myelopathy that showed the most TCR clonal expansion, while multiple sclerosis showed the least, falling below healthy controls.

The CDR3 runs 15 residues. V was trimmed by 0 bases and J by 1 base, leaving 12 bases between them. CDR1 SQVTM and CDR2 ANQGSEA come from the germline V gene. With regard to this clonotype: Antigen specificity is unknown.

Synthesis of cDNA was accomplished via 5'RACE employing 10-nucleotide random UMIs. Over 160 million TCR-beta sequences from 15-18 subjects were obtained in each sequencing run. TCRdb itself ran the 5' RACE reads through MiXCR, one entry per CDR3 protein. The sample has some 54,000 distinct CDR3 sequences; around 10% are singletons. Documented time point: longitudinal time-point 1 (baseline). Preparation of the unsorted libraries drew on 2 million PBMCs stored at -80 C. The chain couples TRBV29-1 to TRBJ1-2, with D unresolved. Sequencing was done on a sample of PBMCs. This receptor was obtained from a male donor with HTLV-1-associated myelopathy (HAM/TSP). CDR3 region: CSVEEESPNNYGYTF. CDR3 coding DNA: TGCAGCGTTGAAGAAGAGTCCCCTAATAACTATGGCTACACCTTC.